This passage covers 27 T cell receptor beta chains from one sample sequenced in a study of T cells in Graves' hyperthyroidism and ophthalmopathy. The investigators amplified TCR beta CDR3 regions from RNA transcripts. A set of HTBI primers served as the primers for a first-round RT-PCR of the TCR CDR3. Via MiXCR, TCRdb re-called the multiplex PCR reads, giving one row per CDR3 protein. The sample yields approximately 250,000 distinct CDR3 sequences, about 24% seen once. Material for sequencing was blood. The source of these receptors is a woman in her 40s with Graves' ophthalmopathy.

This clonotype was recorded many times. The genes are TRBV5-1 and TRBJ2-2; 12 bases are shared with TRBD2. The V gene end was trimmed by 4 bases and the J gene end by 8 bases; junction bases not matched to a gene: 6. This CDR3 region has 15 residues. Germline V lookup: CDR1 SGHRS, CDR2 YFSETQ. In DNA form, the CDR3 reads TGCGCCAGCAGCCCCCTACTAGCGGGAGGTGGGGAGCTGTTTTTT. It specifies CASSPLLAGGGELFF. The full variable domain, completed using reference TRBV5-1 and TRBJ2-2, is KAGVTQTPRYLIKTRGQQVTLSCSPISGHRSVSWYQQTPGQGLQFLFEYFSETQRNKGNFPGRFSGRQFSNSRSEMNVSTLELGDSALYLCASSPLLAGGGELFFGEGSRLTVL.

The table lists this clonotype with many counts. The rearrangement uses TRBV28 and TRBJ2-7, with 8 bases aligning to TRBD1. The germline V gene has CDR1 MDHEN and CDR2 SYDVKM. Trimming removed 5 bases from V and 4 bases from J; junction bases left unmatched: 10. The CDR3 has 15 residues. The CDR3 loop reads CASSPVTRGLYEQYF. DNA of the CDR3: TGTGCCAGCAGTCCCGTGACCAGGGGGCTGTACGAGCAGTACTTC. The complete variable domain, with remaining parts taken from reference TRBV28 and TRBJ2-7, reads DVKVTQSSRYLVKRTGEKVFLECVQDMDHENMFWYRQDPGLGLRLIYFSYDVKMKEKGDIPEGYSVSREKKERFSLILESASTNQTSMYLCASSPVTRGLYEQYFGPGTRLTVT.

This clonotype has at least ten counts. This chain connects TRBV10-3 to TRBJ2-2, with 9 bases aligning to TRBD2. The CDR3 is made up of 17 amino acids. Germline V gene sequence: CDR1 ENHRY, CDR2 SYGVKD. V lost 0 bases to trimming and J lost 1 base; unmatched junction nucleotides: 3. DNA for the CDR3: TGTGCCATCAGTGAGTCATTAGCGGGAGTGAACACCGGGGAGCTGTTTTTT. Translating gives CAISESLAGVNTGELFF.

This clonotype was picked up many times. The V and J genes are TRBV20-1 and TRBJ1-1; D may be TRBD1 (5 bases). With 3 bases removed from V and 1 base from J, the gap between germline ends came to 12 bases. The CDR3 is made up of 14 amino acids. Germline CDR1 DFQATT, CDR2 SNEGSKA (reference sequence). The CDR3 coding sequence is TGCAGTGCTAGGGGTGCAAGGGGGAACACTGAAGCTTTCTTT. This sequence encodes CSARGARGNTEAFF.

The V gene is TRBV5-1, the J gene TRBJ1-2, with 7 nucleotides matching TRBD1. Losses at the gene ends were 0 bases for V and 8 bases for J; bases not matched to a gene: 7. The length of the CDR3 is 14 residues. Per the germline V gene, CDR1 is SGHRS and CDR2 is YFSETQ. The CDR3 sequence: CASSLDRGAGGYTF. In nucleotides, the CDR3 is TGCGCCAGCAGCTTGGACAGGGGAGCGGGCGGCTACACCTTC. Supplemented by reference TRBV5-1 and TRBJ1-2, the full variable domain reads KAGVTQTPRYLIKTRGQQVTLSCSPISGHRSVSWYQQTPGQGLQFLFEYFSETQRNKGNFPGRFSGRQFSNSRSEMNVSTLELGDSALYLCASSLDRGAGGYTFGSGTRLTVV.

The chain couples TRBV20-1 to TRBJ1-5; no firm D call. The CDR3 totals 15 residues. CDR1 is DFQATT and CDR2 is SNEGSKA in the germline V gene (reference sequence). V lost 2 bases, J lost 2 bases, and 13 bases lay in between. CDR3: CSARPKLAGNQPQHF. The CDR3 coding sequence is TGCAGTGCTAGACCCAAGCTAGCAGGCAATCAGCCCCAGCATTTT.

This clonotype has at least ten counts. J is TRBJ1-3 and V is TRBV25-1; D gene ambiguous. Per germline, CDR1 MGHDK and CDR2 SYGVNS. V lost 2 bases, J lost 0 bases, and 11 bases lay in between. This CDR3 comprises 16 residues. The CDR3 protein is CASSEVRRASGNTIYF. CDR3 in DNA: TGTGCCAGCAGTGAAGTACGGAGAGCCTCTGGAAACACCATATATTTT.

This clonotype was counted many times. The chain couples TRBV6-5 to TRBJ1-1; TRBD1 is a possible D gene (5 bases). Germline CDR1 MNHEY, CDR2 SVGAGI. Trimming shortened V by 0 bases and J by 0 bases, and 11 bases separated the two germline ends. This CDR3 has 16 amino acids. CDR3 loop: CASSYSVGVMNTEAFF. In nucleotides, the CDR3 is TGTGCCAGCAGTTACTCCGTAGGGGTCATGAACACTGAAGCTTTCTTT.

This clonotype was seen ten or more times. The chain links TRBV3-1 to TRBJ2-7; TRBD2 agrees at 10 bases. The CDR3 contains 17 residues. Germline lookup yields CDR1 LGHDT and CDR2 YNNKEL (reference sequence). V gave up 1 base and J gave up 1 base; unmatched junction bases: 7. Here the CDR3 reads CASSQGPAGGPSYEQYF. DNA of the CDR3: TGTGCCAGCAGCCAAGGGCCAGCGGGAGGGCCGTCCTACGAGCAGTACTTC.

This clonotype was seen at least ten times. The rearrangement uses TRBV10-3 and TRBJ1-6; 8 nucleotides match TRBD1. The germline V gene has CDR1 ENHRY and CDR2 SYGVKD. The CDR3 contains 17 residues. Trimming at V came to 5 bases and at J to 2 bases, leaving 8 bases not matched to a gene. The CDR3, as DNA: TGTGCCATCAGTCGACACCTGGACAGGGCCTATAATTCACCCCTCCACTTT. It yields the protein CAISRHLDRAYNSPLHF.

This clonotype was detected ten times or more. This chain uses TRBV11-2 with TRBJ2-5; no definite D call. The CDR3 totals 14 residues. Germline lookup yields CDR1 SGHAT and CDR2 FQNNGV. Between the trimmed V and J ends, which lost 0 bases and 5 bases, there was a span of 10 bases. CDR3 in DNA: TGTGCCAGCAGCTTAGAACCGGCTGGGGAGACCCAGTACTTC. Translation gives CASSLEPAGETQYF.

This clonotype was recorded many times. The chain couples TRBV29-1 to TRBJ2-5; a possible D gene is TRBD1 (5 bases). The CDR3 extends over 15 amino acids. V shed 4 bases and J shed 1 base, with 16 bases lying between them. Germline V gene sequence: CDR1 SQVTM, CDR2 ANQGSEA. Here the CDR3 reads CSVVPTEYIQETQYF. For the CDR3, the DNA is TGCAGCGTTGTCCCGACAGAGTATATCCAAGAGACCCAGTACTTC.

V gene TRBV12-3 or TRBV12-4 combines with J gene TRBJ1-3; 8 bases align to TRBD1. J was trimmed by 0 bases and V by 7 bases; bases with no gene match: 11. The CDR3 spans 17 residues. The CDR3 here is CASTTTGVESSGNTIYF. The CDR3, as DNA: TGTGCCAGCACCACGACAGGGGTCGAGAGCTCTGGAAACACCATATATTTT.

This rearrangement joins TRBV28 to TRBJ1-2, with 12 bases lining up with TRBD1. The V and J ends lost 4 bases and 6 bases, in that order; junction bases with no gene match: 12. This CDR3 has 17 residues. Germline loops: CDR1 MDHEN, CDR2 SYDVKM. CDR3 in amino acids: CASSSAGTGGAGDGYTF. CDR3 nucleotides: TGTGCCAGCAGTTCCGCCGGGACAGGGGGCGCGGGGGATGGCTACACCTTC.

In its sample, this clonotype was seen many times. The junction departs from germline at one end; a sequencing error may be responsible. The chain has TRBV12-3 or TRBV12-4 and TRBJ1-5; the D gene is possibly TRBD1 (6 bases). The CDR3 runs to 15 residues. The CDR3 DNA reads as TGTGCCAGCAGTTTAGGGACAGCTAGCAATCAGCTCCAGCATTTT. Translating gives CASSLGTASNQLQHF.

Many counts were recorded for this clonotype. This chain connects TRBV28 to TRBJ1-5; 12 bases are shared with TRBD1. From germline, CDR1 is MDHEN and CDR2 SYDVKM. V shed 6 bases, J shed 4 bases, and the junction held 7 bases outside the gene matches. The CDR3 consists of 16 residues. The DNA of the CDR3 is TGTGCCAGCAGCCTGGGACAGGGGGCGGGTAATCAGCCCCAGCATTTT. This codes for CASSLGQGAGNQPQHF.

The table lists this clonotype with many counts. V usage is TRBV6-5 and J usage is TRBJ1-2, with a tentative D call TRBD1 (6 bases). The CDR3 contains 13 residues. The V end was cut by 6 bases, the J end by 2 bases, with 10 bases between. Germline CDR1 reads MNHEY; CDR2 reads SVGAGI. CDR3 coding DNA: TGTGCCAGCAGCACAGGGCCCAACTATGGCTACACCTTC. Translating gives CASSTGPNYGYTF.

The rearrangement links TRBV10-1 to TRBJ1-1; D unclear. The CDR3 is made up of 18 amino acids. The germline V and J ends were trimmed by 8 bases and 1 base, with 26 bases remaining between them. CDR1 WNHNN and CDR2 SYGVQD come from the germline V gene (reference sequence). The CDR3 loop is CASWRVISVLQSNTEAFF. The CDR3 nucleotides read TGCGCCAGCTGGAGGGTAATTTCGGTTTTACAGTCGAACACTGAAGCTTTCTTT.

This clonotype was counted once. CDR3 nucleotide sequence: TGTGCCAGCAGTTTATCTCTAGCGGGGGTCACCTACGAGCAGTACTTC. Encoded protein: CASSLSLAGVTYEQYF. The V and J genes are TRBV28 and TRBJ2-7; 10 nucleotides agree with TRBD2. The CDR3 sequence is 16 residues long. Per the germline V gene, CDR1 is MDHEN and CDR2 is SYDVKM. V lost 1 base and J lost 2; bases outside the gene matches: 5.

This clonotype has at least ten counts. The chain couples TRBV28 to TRBJ1-6; D may be TRBD1 (6 bases). The germline gives CDR1 MDHEN, CDR2 SYDVKM. V lost 7 bases to trimming and J lost 8 bases, with 12 bases between them. This CDR3 region has 13 residues. CDR3 in DNA: TGTGCCAGCATCCAACAGGGAGATTCACCCCTCCACTTT. It encodes CASIQQGDSPLHF.

This clonotype was counted many times. The chain employs TRBV28 and TRBJ1-2; no firm D call. Germline CDR1 and CDR2: MDHEN and SYDVKM. The CDR3 spans 15 residues. V gave up 5 bases and J gave up 8 bases, with 21 bases separating them. The CDR3 is CASSLRIFGPNGYTF. Written as DNA, the CDR3 is TGTGCCAGCAGTCTCCGGATTTTTGGGCCGAACGGCTACACCTTC.

This clonotype was found a few times. The chain joins TRBV11-2 to TRBJ2-5; perhaps TRBD2 as D (5 bases). The CDR3 extends over 14 amino acids. The V end lost 4 bases, the J end lost 5 bases, and 14 bases lay between the germline ends. The germline V gene encodes CDR1 SGHAT and CDR2 FQNNGV. CDR3 protein: CASSSARGWETQYF. The CDR3 coding sequence is TGTGCCAGCAGCTCCGCTCGGGGATGGGAGACCCAGTACTTC.

Worth noting for this clonotype: One end of the junction varies from germline; a read error may be responsible. V gene TRBV5-8 combines with J gene TRBJ1-1; the D gene is possibly TRBD1 (5 bases). CDR1 is SGHTS and CDR2 is YDEGEE in the germline V gene. This CDR3 spans 14 amino acids. Written as DNA, the CDR3 is TGTGCCGGCAGCTCGGGACTCCAAAACACTGAAGCTTTCTTT. This encodes CAGSSGLQNTEAFF.

This clonotype showed up many times. The rearrangement uses TRBV13 and TRBJ2-5, with TRBD2 identical over 7 bases. This CDR3 contains 14 residues. J was trimmed by 2 bases and V by 6 bases; bases with no gene match: 6. Looked up from germline, CDR1 is PRHDT and CDR2 is FYEKMQ (reference sequence). CDR3 sequence: CASRLAGGQETQYF. For the CDR3, the DNA is TGTGCCAGCAGATTGGCCGGGGGGCAAGAGACCCAGTACTTC.

This chain joins TRBV7-2 and TRBJ2-5; D unresolved. Trimming pared 0 bases from V and 4 bases from J, leaving 9 bases between. Per the germline V gene, CDR1 is SGHTA and CDR2 is FQGNSA. The CDR3 totals 14 residues. CDR3 region: CASSLAFKPETQYF. In DNA form, the CDR3 reads TGTGCCAGCAGCTTAGCATTCAAGCCAGAGACCCAGTACTTC.

There are many counts of this clonotype. This chain connects TRBV11-1 to TRBJ2-5; D gene unclear. This CDR3 is built from 14 residues. V dropped 5 bases and J dropped 4 bases, with 14 bases sitting between them. Germline CDR1 and CDR2: SGHAT and FQDESV (reference sequence). The CDR3 spells CASSTMANLETQYF. The DNA for the CDR3 is TGTGCCAGCAGCACCATGGCTAACTTAGAGACCCAGTACTTC.

This clonotype was observed many times. The V call is TRBV6-1, the J call TRBJ1-4, with 7 bases that match TRBD1. This CDR3 region has 14 residues. The germline gives CDR1 MNHNS, CDR2 SASEGT. V lost 4 bases to trimming and J lost 4 bases; unmatched junction nucleotides: 3. CDR3 coding DNA: TGTGCCAGCAGTGTGGGACAGATTAATGAAAAACTGTTTTTT. Its translation: CASSVGQINEKLFF.